This T cell receptor beta chain was captured by sequencing in a study of blood T cells in healthy people across ages. Study-wide results and caveats: The fall in TCR beta diversity per million T cells was roughly linear with age. Donors of long life had a larger count of naive CD4+ cells and greater diversity than aged donors.

Using a J-beta primer mix together with a sample-barcoded 5' primer, a second PCR was run for roughly 7 to 11 cycles. TCRdb re-called the 5' RACE reads through MiXCR, storing one row per CDR3 protein. The sample yields some 760,000 distinct CDR3 sequences, about 25% seen once. At least ten counts were recorded for this clonotype. Its specificity is not known. These data also featured in a second study, about T cells of mothers and their children. That report notes: The yield was over 8 million TCR beta CDR3 reads from each mother and a few million from each child.

Sequencing was performed on blood. This receptor was obtained from a boy aged 5 to 17 in good health.

This chain's CDR3 is CASSSGTNEQFF. The CDR3, as DNA: TGTGCCAGCAGCTCCGGGACAAATGAGCAGTTCTTC. The chain has TRBV6-2 or TRBV6-3 and TRBJ2-1; D might be TRBD1 (6 bases). The V end lost 6 bases, the J end lost 7 bases, and 10 bases lay between the germline ends. Germline lookup yields CDR1 MNHEY and CDR2 SVGEGT. This CDR3 has 12 residues.